Below, 3 T cell receptor beta chains from the same sample are listed, as sequenced in a study of OX40 agonist ivuxolimab in advanced cancers. The assay was immunoSEQ multiplex PCR, and TCRdb's table has in-frame clones only and misses some. Among about 100,000 clones listed, around 96% were seen once. This specimen consisted of CD4+ or CD8+ T cells sorted from blood, obtained in a trial of the OX40 agonist ivuxolimab. The receptors stem from an adult with an advanced solid tumor such as melanoma, head and neck, liver or kidney cancer.

This chain connects TRBV5-1 to TRBJ2-3; D gene ambiguous. The ends were cut back, 0 bases at V and 1 base at J, with 9 bases in the middle. Germline lookup yields CDR1 SGHRS and CDR2 YFSETQ. The CDR3 extends over 15 amino acids. The CDR3 protein is CASSLEVAGTDTQYF. The CDR3 DNA sequence: TGCGCCAGCAGCTTGGAGGTAGCCGGCACAGATACGCAGTATTTT.

This chain joins TRBV19 and TRBJ1-1; a possible D gene is TRBD1 (6 bases). Trimming took off 0 bases at V and 4 bases at J, with 12 bases between the two ends. The CDR3 loop spans 15 amino acids. The germline CDR1 and CDR2 sequences are LNHDA and SQIVND (reference sequence). For the CDR3, the DNA is TGTGCCAGTAGTATAGATGCAGGGGTAGGCACTGAAGCTTTCTTT. Its translation is CASSIDAGVGTEAFF.

This clone was detected only a few times. In nucleotides, the CDR3 is TGTGCCAGTGAAAATCAGCCCCAGCATTTT. As protein: CASENQPQHF. The V gene is TRBV9, the J gene TRBJ1-5, with no clear D. The CDR3 loop spans 10 amino acids. V lost 8 bases and J 4 bases, leaving 4 bases between the germline ends. Germline CDR1 reads SGDLS; CDR2 reads YYNGEE. The full variable domain, in which reference TRBV9 and TRBJ1-5 provide the parts outside the CDR3, is DSGVTQTPKHLITATGQRVTLRCSPRSGDLSVYWYQQSLDQGLQFLIQYYNGEERAKGNILERFSAQQFPDLHSELNLSSLELGDSALYFCASENQPQHFGDGTRLSIL.